This T cell receptor beta chain was recovered during a study of T cells in Graves' hyperthyroidism and ophthalmopathy. Researchers amplified the TCR beta CDR3 regions from RNA transcripts. The primer set for the first-round RT-PCR of the TCR CDR3 was HTBI. TCRdb reprocessed the multiplex PCR reads via MiXCR and lists one record per CDR3 protein. This table has hundreds of thousands of distinct CDR3 sequences, around 45% appearing once. The CDR3 consists of 14 residues. Germline V gene sequence: CDR1 SNHLY, CDR2 FYNNEI. The ends were cut back, 6 bases at V and 9 bases at J, with 20 bases in the middle. Those with hyperthyroidism were 18 to 65 years old, newly diagnosed, and ill for under 2 months. In its sample, this clonotype was seen many times.

Sequencing was done on a sample of peripheral blood or thyroid tissue (not recorded which). The sequence was obtained from a woman between 18 and 29 years old with Graves' hyperthyroidism. J is TRBJ1-2 and V is TRBV2, with D uncertain. The chain's CDR3 is CASSPRLPRVRYTF. For the CDR3, the DNA is TGTGCCAGCAGCCCTAGACTGCCCCGAGTGCGCTACACCTTC.